What follows are 6 T cell receptor beta chains derived from one specimen sequenced in a study of T cell changes during pregnancy in multiple sclerosis. The repertoire was sequenced with immunoSEQ multiplex PCR; TCRdb's copy has only in-frame clones and lacks some. Among some 69,000 clones listed, 85% to 95% were seen once. Sample: peripheral blood, taken in the second trimester of pregnancy. The receptor set was obtained from a female donor in good health, enrolled as a control in a pregnancy study.

The CDR3 region is CASRSWRGSNSPLHF. Here the CDR3 DNA reads TGTGCCAGCAGGTCCTGGCGGGGGTCTAATTCACCCCTCCACTTT. This chain links TRBV7-9 with TRBJ1-6; a possible D gene is TRBD1 (5 bases). Trimming cost V 6 bases and J 6 bases, with 15 bases left between them. The germline V gene encodes CDR1 SEHNR and CDR2 FQNEAQ (reference sequence). This CDR3 is 15 amino acids long.

This clone was seen more than once but under ten times. The J gene is TRBJ1-6, the V gene TRBV9; 10 nucleotides line up with TRBD1. Looked up from germline, CDR1 is SGDLS and CDR2 is YYNGEE. This CDR3 is built from 15 residues. V shed 4 bases and J 10 bases; nucleotides not matched to a gene: 8. CDR3 bases: TGTGCCAGCAGCTCCGGACAGGGGGAAGTCTCACCCCTCCACTTT. Translation: CASSSGQGEVSPLHF.

The V gene is TRBV15, the J gene TRBJ2-1, with D possibly matching TRBD2 (6 bases). Trimming pared 4 bases from V and 9 bases from J, leaving 10 bases between. The CDR3 sequence is 12 residues long. Per germline, CDR1 LNHNV and CDR2 YYDKDF (reference sequence). The CDR3 loop reads CATSKNSGEQFF. Here the CDR3 DNA reads TGTGCCACCAGCAAAAATAGCGGTGAGCAGTTCTTC.

This chain uses TRBV28 with TRBJ2-3, with a weak D call TRBD2 (5 bases). Germline CDR1 reads MDHEN; CDR2 reads SYDVKM. This CDR3 has 14 residues. V dropped 3 bases and J dropped 3 bases, with 10 bases sitting between them. In DNA, the CDR3 is TGTGCCAGCAGTTTGGAGAGAGGGACAGATACGCAGTATTTT. It specifies CASSLERGTDTQYF.

The rearrangement links TRBV2 to TRBJ2-5; 7 positions agree with TRBD1. This CDR3 region has 13 residues. Germline assignment: CDR1 SNHLY and CDR2 FYNNEI. V gave up 7 bases and J gave up 4 bases; unmatched junction bases: 6. The CDR3: CASKGQGVETQYF. Here the CDR3 DNA reads TGTGCCAGCAAGGGCCAGGGGGTAGAGACCCAGTACTTC.

The gene calls are TRBV10-2 and TRBJ1-2; D gene ambiguous. The CDR3 runs to 15 residues. Trimming pared 6 bases from V and 2 bases from J, leaving 16 bases between. Germline V gene lookup returns CDR1 WSHSY and CDR2 SAAADI. CDR3 bases: TGCGCCAGCAGAATGCAGAGGGATTCAAACTATGGCTACACCTTC. Protein product: CASRMQRDSNYGYTF.